This paragraph covers one T cell receptor (beta chain) sequence. This clone has just one count. Its antigen remains unidentified. No quality values exist for individual bases; no much larger clone is one base distant. From the cysteine up to the phenylalanine, the CDR3 has a length of 15 residues. Just the 45-base CDR3 DNA is kept, in frame starting at base 1. V has 4 bases trimmed and J has 5 bases trimmed; junction bases matching no gene number 7. The germline V gene (reference sequence) yields LGHDT for CDR1 and YNNKEL for CDR2. TCRbeta CDR3 regions were amplified from genomic DNA using the immunoSEQ Assay, a bias-controlled multiplex PCR. Concerning the study's data processing: The number of nucleated cells in each sample was estimated from the amplification of reference gene primers within the assay. To quantify the absolute abundance of each unique TCRbeta CDR3 rearrangement, sequence reads were collapsed and filtered. Productive Simpson clonality was computed per sample as the square root of Simpson's diversity index over productive rearrangements. This is the immuneACCESS table as TCRdb keeps it, with only in-frame sequences that have V and J called. A part of the clones is gone; compared with another copy, unresolved V genes explain less than half, and the rest is unexplained. That table is the source of V, J and clone size, and D and trimming were worked out from the DNA. For this sample there are 90,000 to 110,000 clones; approximately 80% appear just once. Approximately 9% of the sample is held by the ten biggest clonotypes.

Each collaborating institution followed its own protocols to collect whole blood in K2EDTA tubes. Collaborator samples were shipped for TCRbeta analysis as frozen whole blood, isolated PBMCs, or DNA extracted from either sample type. The sample belongs to a study of blood T cell repertoires in COVID-19 (TCRdb year 2020). About the full investigation: Samples covering the acute and convalescent phases of COVID-19 were provided by collaborators in the United States, Italy and Spain. The material from the prospective study consisted of cDNA or gDNA derived from T cells, B-cell-depleted T cells, or PBMCs. Where HLA class I and class II types were available, the types were taken from metadata supplied by the sample provider, not from assay-based typing. Samples were obtained from the ongoing ImmuneRACE study (first 160 participants) and from approximately 1,200 subjects provided by 6 global collaborators. Nearly every sample came with metadata listing a de-identified subject ID, COVID-19 status, age in years and sex. Subjects who had been exposed to COVID-19, were actively infected with it, or had recovered from it provided the deeply sampled blood TCRbeta repertoires that made up the dataset. A freely available public database, intended as a resource for researchers studying the immune response to SARS-CoV-2, is where the repertoires were released. The paper as a whole reports these results and caveats: The quantity of clinical and demographic metadata differed by source and by participant and was supplied without curation.

The sequence derives from a woman aged 70 to 79 with acute or convalescent COVID-19. The sequenced sample consisted of peripheral blood. The sequence is built from TRBV3-1 (or the pseudogene TRBV3-2) and TRBJ2-1, with 8 bases in between that match TRBD2. The base sequence is TGTGCCAGCAGCCCCCAGCGGGGGCGAAACAATGAGCAGTTCTTC. The translation is CASSPQRGRNNEQFF.